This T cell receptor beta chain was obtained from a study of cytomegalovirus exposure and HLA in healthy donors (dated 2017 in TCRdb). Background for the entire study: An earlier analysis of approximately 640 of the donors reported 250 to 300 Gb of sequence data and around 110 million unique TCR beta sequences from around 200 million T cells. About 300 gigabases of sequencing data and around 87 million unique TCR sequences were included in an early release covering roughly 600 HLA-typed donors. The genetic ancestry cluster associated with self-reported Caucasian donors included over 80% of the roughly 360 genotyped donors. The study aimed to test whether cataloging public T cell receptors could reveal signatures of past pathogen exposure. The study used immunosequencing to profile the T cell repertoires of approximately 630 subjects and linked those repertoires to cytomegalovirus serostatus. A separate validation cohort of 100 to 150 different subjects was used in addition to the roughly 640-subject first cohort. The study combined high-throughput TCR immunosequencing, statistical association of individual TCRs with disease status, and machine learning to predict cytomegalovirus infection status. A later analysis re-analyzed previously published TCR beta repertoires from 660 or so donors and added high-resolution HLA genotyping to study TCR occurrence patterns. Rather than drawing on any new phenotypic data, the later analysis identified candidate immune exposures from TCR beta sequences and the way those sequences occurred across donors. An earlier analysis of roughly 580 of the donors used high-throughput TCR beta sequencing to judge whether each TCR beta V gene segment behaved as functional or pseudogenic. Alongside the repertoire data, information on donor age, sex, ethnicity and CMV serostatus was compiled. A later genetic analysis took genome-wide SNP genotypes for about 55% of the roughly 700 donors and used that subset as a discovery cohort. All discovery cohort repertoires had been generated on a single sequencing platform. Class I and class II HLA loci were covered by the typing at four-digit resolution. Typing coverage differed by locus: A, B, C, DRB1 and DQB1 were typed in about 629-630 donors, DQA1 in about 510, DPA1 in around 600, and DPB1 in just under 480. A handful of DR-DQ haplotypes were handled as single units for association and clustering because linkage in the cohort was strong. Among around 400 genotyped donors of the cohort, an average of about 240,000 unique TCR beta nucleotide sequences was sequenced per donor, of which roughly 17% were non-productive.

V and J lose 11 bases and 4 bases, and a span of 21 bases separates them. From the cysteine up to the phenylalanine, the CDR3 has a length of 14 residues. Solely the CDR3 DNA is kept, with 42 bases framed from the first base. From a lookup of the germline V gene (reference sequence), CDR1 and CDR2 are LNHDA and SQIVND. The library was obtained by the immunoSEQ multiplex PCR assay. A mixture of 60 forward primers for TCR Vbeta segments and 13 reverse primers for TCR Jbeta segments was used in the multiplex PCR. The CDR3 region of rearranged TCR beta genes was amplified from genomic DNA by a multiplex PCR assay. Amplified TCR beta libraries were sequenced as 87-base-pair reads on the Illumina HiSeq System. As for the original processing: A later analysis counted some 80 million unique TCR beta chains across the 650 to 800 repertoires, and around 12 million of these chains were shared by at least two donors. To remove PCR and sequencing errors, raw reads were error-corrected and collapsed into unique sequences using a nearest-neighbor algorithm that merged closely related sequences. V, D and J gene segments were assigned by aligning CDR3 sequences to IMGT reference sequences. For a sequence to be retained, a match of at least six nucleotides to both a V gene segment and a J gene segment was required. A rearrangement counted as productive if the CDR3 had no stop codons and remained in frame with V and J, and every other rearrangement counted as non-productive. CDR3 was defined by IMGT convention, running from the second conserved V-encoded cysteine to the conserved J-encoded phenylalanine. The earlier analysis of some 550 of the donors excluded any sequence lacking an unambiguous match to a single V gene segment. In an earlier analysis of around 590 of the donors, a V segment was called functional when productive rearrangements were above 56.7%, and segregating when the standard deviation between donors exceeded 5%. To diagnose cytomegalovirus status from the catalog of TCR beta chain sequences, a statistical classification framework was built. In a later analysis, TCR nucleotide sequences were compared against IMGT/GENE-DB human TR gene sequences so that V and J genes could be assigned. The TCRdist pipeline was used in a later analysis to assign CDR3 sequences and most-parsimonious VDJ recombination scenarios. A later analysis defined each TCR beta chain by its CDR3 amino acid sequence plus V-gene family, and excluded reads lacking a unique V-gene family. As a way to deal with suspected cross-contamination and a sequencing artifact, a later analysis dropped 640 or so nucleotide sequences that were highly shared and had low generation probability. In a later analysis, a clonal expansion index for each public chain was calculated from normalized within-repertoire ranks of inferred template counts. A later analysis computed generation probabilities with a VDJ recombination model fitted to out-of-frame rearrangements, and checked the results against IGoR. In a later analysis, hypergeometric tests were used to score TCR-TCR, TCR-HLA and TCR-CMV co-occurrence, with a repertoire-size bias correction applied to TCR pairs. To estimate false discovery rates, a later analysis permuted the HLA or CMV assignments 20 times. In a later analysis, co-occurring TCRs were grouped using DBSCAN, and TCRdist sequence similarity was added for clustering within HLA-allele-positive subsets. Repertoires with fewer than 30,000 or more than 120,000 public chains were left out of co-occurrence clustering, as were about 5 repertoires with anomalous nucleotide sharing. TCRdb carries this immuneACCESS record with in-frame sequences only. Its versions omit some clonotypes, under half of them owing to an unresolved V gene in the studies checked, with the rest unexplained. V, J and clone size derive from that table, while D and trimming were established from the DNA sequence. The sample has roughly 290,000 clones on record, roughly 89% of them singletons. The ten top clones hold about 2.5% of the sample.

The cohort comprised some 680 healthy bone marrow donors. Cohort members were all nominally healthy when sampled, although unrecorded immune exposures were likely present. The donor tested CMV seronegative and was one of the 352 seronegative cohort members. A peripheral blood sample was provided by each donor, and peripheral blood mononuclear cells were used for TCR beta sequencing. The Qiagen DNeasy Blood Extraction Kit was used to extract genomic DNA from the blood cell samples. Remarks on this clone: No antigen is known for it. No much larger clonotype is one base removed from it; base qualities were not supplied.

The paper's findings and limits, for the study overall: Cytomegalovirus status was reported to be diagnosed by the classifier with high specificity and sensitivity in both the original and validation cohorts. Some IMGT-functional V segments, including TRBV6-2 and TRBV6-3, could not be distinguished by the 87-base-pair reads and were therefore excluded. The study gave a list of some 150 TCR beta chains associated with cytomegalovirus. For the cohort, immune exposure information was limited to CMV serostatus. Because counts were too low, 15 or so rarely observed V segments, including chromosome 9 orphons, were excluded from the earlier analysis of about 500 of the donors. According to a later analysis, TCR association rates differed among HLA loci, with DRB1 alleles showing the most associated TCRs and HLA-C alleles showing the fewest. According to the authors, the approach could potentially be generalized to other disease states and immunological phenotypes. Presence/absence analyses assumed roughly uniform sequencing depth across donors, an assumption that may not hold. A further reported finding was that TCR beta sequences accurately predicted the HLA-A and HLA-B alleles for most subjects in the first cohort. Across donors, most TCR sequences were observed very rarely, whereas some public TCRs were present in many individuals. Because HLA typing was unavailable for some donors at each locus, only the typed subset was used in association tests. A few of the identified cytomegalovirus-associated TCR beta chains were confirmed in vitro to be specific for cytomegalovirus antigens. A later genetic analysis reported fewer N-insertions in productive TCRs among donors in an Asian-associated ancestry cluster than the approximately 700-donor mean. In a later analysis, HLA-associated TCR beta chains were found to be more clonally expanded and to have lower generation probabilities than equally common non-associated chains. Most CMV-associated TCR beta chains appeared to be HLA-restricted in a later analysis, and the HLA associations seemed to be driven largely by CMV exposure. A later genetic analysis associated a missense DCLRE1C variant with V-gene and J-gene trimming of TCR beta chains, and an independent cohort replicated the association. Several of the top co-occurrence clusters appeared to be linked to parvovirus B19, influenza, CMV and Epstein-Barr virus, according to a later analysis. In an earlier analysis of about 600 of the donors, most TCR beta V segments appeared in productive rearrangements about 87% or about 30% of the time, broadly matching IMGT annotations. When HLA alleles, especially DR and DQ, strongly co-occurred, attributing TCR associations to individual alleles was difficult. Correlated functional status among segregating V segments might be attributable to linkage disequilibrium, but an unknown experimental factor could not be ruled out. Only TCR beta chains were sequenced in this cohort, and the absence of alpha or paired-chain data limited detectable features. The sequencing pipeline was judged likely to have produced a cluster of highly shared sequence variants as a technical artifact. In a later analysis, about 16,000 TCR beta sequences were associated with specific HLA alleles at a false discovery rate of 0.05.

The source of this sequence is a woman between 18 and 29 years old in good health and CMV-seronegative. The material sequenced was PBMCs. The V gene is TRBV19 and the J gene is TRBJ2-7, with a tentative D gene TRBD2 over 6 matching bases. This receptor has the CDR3 CAASNSGVGYEQYF. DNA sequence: TGTGCCGCCTCTAATTCGGGAGTGGGTTACGAGCAGTACTTC.